The 20 T cell receptor beta chains given below trace back to one sample, sequenced in a study of Ad26.COV2.S vaccination and SARS-CoV-2 variants. Assay: immunoSEQ multiplex PCR; the TCRdb copy retains only in-frame clones and omits some. This table has 300,000 to 400,000 clones, 88% appearing once. Indicated treatment: 15 to 20 received Ad26.COV2.S at low or high dose, single or two shots; about five received placebo; per-sample allocation not given. Samples came from day 63 after the first vaccine or placebo injection. The specimen comprised peripheral blood, sampled in a trial of Ad26.COV2.S vaccine versus placebo. Source of these receptors: a person aged 18 to 65 who received the Ad26.COV2.S COVID-19 vaccine or a placebo.

The V gene is TRBV9, the J gene TRBJ1-1; D might be TRBD1 (6 bases). V was pared by 0 bases and J by 7 bases, with 25 bases between. This CDR3 contains 18 residues. Germline CDR1 and CDR2: SGDLS and YYNGEE. CDR3 protein: CASSVGEPGALDSNEAFF. CDR3 nucleotides: TGTGCCAGCAGCGTAGGGGAACCGGGGGCTCTAGACTCCAATGAAGCTTTCTTT. Drawing the rest from reference TRBV9 and TRBJ1-1, the complete variable domain is DSGVTQTPKHLITATGQRVTLRCSPRSGDLSVYWYQQSLDQGLQFLIQYYNGEERAKGNILERFSAQQFPDLHSELNLSSLELGDSALYFCASSVGEPGALDSNEAFFGQGTRLTVV.

This chain joins TRBV2 and TRBJ2-7, with a weak D call TRBD2 (6 bases). V lost 4 bases, J lost 0 bases, and 10 bases lay in between. This CDR3 has 14 amino acids. Germline CDR1 reads SNHLY; CDR2 reads FYNNEI. This chain's CDR3 is CASSGWTNSYEQYF. In nucleotides, the CDR3 is TGTGCCAGCAGTGGGTGGACTAACTCCTACGAGCAGTACTTC.

A note on this clone: The same CDR3 also results from other DNA sequences found in this sample. The chain uses TRBV11-3 and TRBJ2-3; no reliable D call. Per the germline V gene, CDR1 is SGHNT and CDR2 is YENEEA. There are 14 residues in the CDR3. With 3 bases removed from V and 2 bases from J, the gap between germline ends came to 9 bases. This chain's CDR3 is CASSLGSSTDTQYF. The CDR3 DNA reads as TGTGCCAGCAGCTTGGGCAGTTCCACAGATACGCAGTATTTT.

The CDR3: CASSPSDRGVPPQHF. The CDR3 DNA is TGTGCCAGCTCACCATCGGACAGGGGTGTTCCGCCCCAGCATTTT. The gene calls are TRBV18 and TRBJ1-5; 9 bases match TRBD1. From germline, CDR1 is KGHSH and CDR2 LQKENI. This CDR3 has 15 residues. V was pared by 2 bases and J by 9 bases, with 8 bases of the junction left unmatched.

The V and J genes are TRBV28 and TRBJ1-3, with D unclear. Trimming pared 6 bases from V and 1 base from J, leaving 16 bases between. Germline loops: CDR1 MDHEN, CDR2 SYDVKM. The CDR3 loop spans 16 amino acids. CDR3 nucleotide sequence: TGTGCCAGCAGCCCTCCCCCAGGAATTTCTGGAAACACCATATATTTT. Amino acid sequence: CASSPPPGISGNTIYF. Filled out from reference TRBV28 and TRBJ1-3, the complete variable domain reads DVKVTQSSRYLVKRTGEKVFLECVQDMDHENMFWYRQDPGLGLRLIYFSYDVKMKEKGDIPEGYSVSREKKERFSLILESASTNQTSMYLCASSPPPGISGNTIYFGEGSWLTVV.

The chain has TRBV7-9 and TRBJ2-3; D is possibly TRBD1 or TRBD2 (5 bases each). The CDR3 extends over 13 amino acids. Germline loops: CDR1 SEHNR, CDR2 FQNEAQ (reference sequence). V dropped 5 bases and J dropped 4 bases, with 10 bases sitting between them. The CDR3 protein is CASSLWDADTQYF. CDR3 DNA sequence: TGTGCCAGCAGCCTCTGGGACGCAGATACGCAGTATTTT. The variable domain in full, with the rest retrieved from reference TRBV7-9 and TRBJ2-3, is DTGVSQNPRHKITKRGQNVTFRCDPISEHNRLYWYRQTLGQGPEFLTYFQNEAQLEKSRLLSDRFSAERPKGSFSTLEIQRTEQGDSAMYLCASSLWDADTQYFGPGTRLTVL.

The V gene is TRBV6-5, the J gene TRBJ1-2, with D maybe TRBD1 (6 bases). The CDR3 loop spans 15 amino acids. Germline assignment: CDR1 MNHEY and CDR2 SVGAGI. Trimming removed 0 bases from V and 3 bases from J, with 11 bases in between. DNA of the CDR3: TGTGCCAGCAGTTACTCGTCAGGGGACGACTATGGCTACACCTTC. As protein: CASSYSSGDDYGYTF.

This clone was found once. The chain combines TRBV4-1 with TRBJ2-3; D is ambiguous. In germline, CDR1 is MGHRA, CDR2 YSYEKL. The CDR3 totals 10 residues. V lost 8 bases, J lost 5 bases, and 5 bases lay in between. CDR3 nucleotide sequence: TGCGCCAGCGGTAAAGATACGCAGTATTTT. Protein product: CASGKDTQYF.

The rearrangement joins TRBV7-2 to TRBJ1-2; no clear D gene. In germline, CDR1 is SGHTA, CDR2 FQGNSA. This CDR3 contains 12 residues. Between the trimmed V and J ends, which lost 5 bases and 3 bases, there was a span of 7 bases. CDR3 bases: TGTGCCAGCAGCCCCACCCACTATGGCTACACCTTC. Translated, it gives CASSPTHYGYTF.

The genes are TRBV10-3 and TRBJ2-3; 13 bases line up with TRBD2. In germline, CDR1 is ENHRY, CDR2 SYGVKD. The CDR3 is made up of 17 amino acids. After removal of 6 bases from V and 3 bases from J, the junction contained 9 bases not matched to a gene. The DNA for the CDR3 is TGTGCCATCAGCGCAGACGGGACTAGCGGGGCTACAGATACGCAGTATTTT. Translated: CAISADGTSGATDTQYF.

This chain uses TRBV2 with TRBJ2-1, with 9 positions matching TRBD2. Losses at the gene ends were 6 bases for V and 4 bases for J; bases not matched to a gene: 4. The germline CDR1 and CDR2 sequences are SNHLY and FYNNEI. CDR3 length equals 14 residues. In nucleotides, the CDR3 is TGTGCCAGCAGGACTAGCGGAGGGTACAATGAGCAGTTCTTC. It specifies CASRTSGGYNEQFF.

This clone was counted a few times. CDR3 sequence (DNA): TGTGCCAGCAGTTTCGTCTCCTACGAGCAGTACTTC. Protein: CASSFVSYEQYF. This chain connects TRBV28 to TRBJ2-7; no reliable D call. Trimming took off 3 bases at V and 0 bases at J, with 3 bases between the two ends. Germline loops: CDR1 MDHEN, CDR2 SYDVKM. The CDR3 length is 12 residues.

The V and J genes are TRBV3-1 (or the pseudogene TRBV3-2) and TRBJ1-2; unclear D gene. CDR1 is LGHDT, CDR2 YNNKEL, per germline (reference sequence). V lost 0 bases and J lost 2, with 16 bases in between. There are 17 residues in the CDR3. The DNA of the CDR3 is TGTGCCAGCAGCCAAGATTCCGTGAGGCCCGCAAACTATGGCTACACCTTC. Translated, it gives CASSQDSVRPANYGYTF.

The chain combines TRBV9 with TRBJ2-1, with D maybe TRBD1 (5 bases). CDR3 size: 14 residues. Trimming shortened V by 2 bases and J by 8 bases, and 14 bases separated the two germline ends. Germline V gene sequence: CDR1 SGDLS, CDR2 YYNGEE. The CDR3 is CASSVGRDIDEQFF. The DNA for the CDR3 is TGTGCCAGCAGCGTGGGCAGGGATATAGATGAGCAGTTCTTC. Combining the CDR3 with reference TRBV9 and TRBJ2-1 gives the whole variable domain DSGVTQTPKHLITATGQRVTLRCSPRSGDLSVYWYQQSLDQGLQFLIQYYNGEERAKGNILERFSAQQFPDLHSELNLSSLELGDSALYFCASSVGRDIDEQFFGPGTRLTVL.

This clone was observed a single time. This CDR3 is CASSPKLGGGGTNEKLFF. In DNA form, the CDR3 reads TGCGCCAGCAGCCCCAAGCTAGGAGGGGGCGGAACTAATGAAAAACTGTTTTTT. The J gene is TRBJ1-4, the V gene TRBV4-3; 7 bases agree with TRBD1. This CDR3 comprises 18 residues. CDR1 is LGHNA and CDR2 is YSLEER in the germline V gene. Unmatched junction bases numbered 12, after V lost 4 bases and J lost 1 base.

V and J are TRBV6-5 and TRBJ2-1, with TRBD2 matching 9 bases. V trimming: 6 bases; J trimming: 4 bases; junction bases outside the gene matches: 7. This CDR3 region has 15 residues. The germline CDR1 and CDR2 sequences are MNHEY and SVGAGI. The CDR3 reads CASRPSGGWYNEQFF. CDR3 sequence (DNA): TGTGCCAGCAGACCAAGCGGGGGGTGGTACAATGAGCAGTTCTTC.

CDR3 sequence (DNA): TGTGCCTGGAGTGTAGGAGTGGGGCTGGGGGACTATGGCTACACCTTC. It specifies CAWSVGVGLGDYGYTF. The chain uses TRBV30 and TRBJ1-2; the D gene is possibly TRBD1 (5 bases). CDR1 is GTSNPN and CDR2 is SVGIG in the germline V gene (reference sequence). Trimming left V 0 bases short and J 3 bases short, with 17 bases between. This CDR3 is 16 amino acids long. Variable domain in full (rest from reference TRBV30 and TRBJ1-2): SQTIHQWPATLVQPVGSPLSLECTVEGTSNPNLYWYRQAAGRGLQLLFYSVGIGQISSEVPQNLSASRPQDRQFILSSKKLLLSDSGFYLCAWSVGVGLGDYGYTFGSGTRLTVV.

J is TRBJ2-1 and V is TRBV18; 8 nucleotides match TRBD2. The CDR3 sequence is 19 residues long. Germline assignment: CDR1 KGHSH and CDR2 LQKENI. J gave up 0 bases and V 4 bases, and 14 bases lay outside the gene matches. In nucleotides, the CDR3 is TGTGCCAGCTCACTGCGAGCACTAGCGGAATTTAGCTCCTACAATGAGCAGTTCTTC. Translated, it gives CASSLRALAEFSSYNEQFF.

This chain uses TRBV6-2 or TRBV6-3 with TRBJ2-3; a possible D gene is TRBD2 (6 bases). The CDR3 has 14 amino acids. The germline gives CDR1 MNHEY, CDR2 SVGEGT. Trimming took off 5 bases at V and 7 bases at J, with 16 bases between the two ends. The CDR3 DNA sequence: TGTGCCAGCAGTCACCACCGGGAGCCCAATACGCAGTATTTT. The encoded protein is CASSHHREPNTQYF.

The chain carries TRBV5-1 and TRBJ2-7; D call uncertain. Germline lookup yields CDR1 SGHRS and CDR2 YFSETQ. The CDR3 is made up of 14 amino acids. V was cut by 2 bases and J by 3 bases, with 12 bases left in between. CDR3 protein: CASSFLGTGYEQYF. The CDR3 DNA sequence: TGCGCCAGCAGCTTCCTGGGCACGGGCTACGAGCAGTACTTC. Full variable domain (rest looked up from reference TRBV5-1 and TRBJ2-7): KAGVTQTPRYLIKTRGQQVTLSCSPISGHRSVSWYQQTPGQGLQFLFEYFSETQRNKGNFPGRFSGRQFSNSRSEMNVSTLELGDSALYLCASSFLGTGYEQYFGPGTRLTVT.